The T cell receptor (beta chain) under discussion was sequenced for a study of blood T cell repertoires in COVID-19. The method was immunoSEQ multiplex PCR; TCRdb's version includes in-frame clones alone and lacks a portion of them. This sample yields 250,000 to 350,000 clones, of which around 85% are seen a single time; about 1.5% belongs to the top ten. Germline-derived CDR1 and CDR2 are SGHVS and FQNEAQ. Trimming took 1 base from V and 1 from J, leaving 7 bases between them. The CDR3 length is 14 residues. The origin of this receptor is a human donor with COVID-19, enrolled during active disease. The donor label of this sample is uncertain. The chain joins TRBV7-8 to TRBJ1-1; D perhaps matches TRBD1 (5 bases). Sequencing input: peripheral blood. The CDR3 nucleotides read TGTGCCAGCAGCTTAGTGGACACGAACACTGAAGCTTTCTTT. Amino acids: CASSLVDTNTEAFF.